This entry concerns a single TCR beta chain. Original methodology: From reference gene primer amplification, estimates of nucleated cell counts were derived. TCRdb keeps only in-frame clones here, not all; method: immunoSEQ multiplex PCR. V, J and clone size reflect that table, while D and trimming were determined from the DNA. The repertoire holds 150,000 to 200,000 clones, with under 85% as singletons. Trimming cost V 4 bases and J 5 bases, with 14 bases left between them. The CDR3 consists of 15 residues. CDR1 and CDR2 from the germline V gene are LGHNA and YNFKEQ. The sample comes from a study of blood T cell repertoires in COVID-19. In the study overall: Acute-phase and convalescent COVID-19 samples originated in the United States, Italy and Spain. Sample material is recorded as cDNA or gDNA derived from T cells, B-cell-depleted T cells, or PBMCs.

The clonotype was recovered from a man aged 60 to 69 with active or convalescent COVID-19. The chain carries TRBV4-2 and TRBJ2-2, with D perhaps TRBD2 (6 bases). Specimen: peripheral blood. In DNA form, the CDR3 reads TGTGCCAGCAGCCTATTAGCGGAGGGGACCGGGGAGCTGTTTTTT. Translation gives CASSLLAEGTGELFF.